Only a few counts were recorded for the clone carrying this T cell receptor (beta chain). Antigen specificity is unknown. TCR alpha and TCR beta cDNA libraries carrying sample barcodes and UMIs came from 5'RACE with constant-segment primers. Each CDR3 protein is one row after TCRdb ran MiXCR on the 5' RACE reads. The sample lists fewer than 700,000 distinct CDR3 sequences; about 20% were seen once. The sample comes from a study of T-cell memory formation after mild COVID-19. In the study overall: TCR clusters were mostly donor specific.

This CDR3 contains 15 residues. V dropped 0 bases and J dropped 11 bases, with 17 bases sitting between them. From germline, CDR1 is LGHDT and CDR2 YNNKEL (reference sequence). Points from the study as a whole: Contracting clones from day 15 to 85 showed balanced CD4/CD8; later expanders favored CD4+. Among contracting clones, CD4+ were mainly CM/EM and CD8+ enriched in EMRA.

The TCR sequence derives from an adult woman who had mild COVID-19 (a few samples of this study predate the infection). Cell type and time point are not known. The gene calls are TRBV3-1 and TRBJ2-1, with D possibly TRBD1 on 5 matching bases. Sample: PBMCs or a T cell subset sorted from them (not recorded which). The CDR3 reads CASSQDGLGVMKQFF. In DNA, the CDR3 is TGTGCCAGCAGCCAAGATGGGCTAGGGGTAATGAAGCAGTTCTTC.